This T cell receptor (beta chain) was obtained from a study of blood T cell repertoires in COVID-19. Whole-study context: Specimens from acute and convalescent COVID-19 originated in the United States, Italy and Spain. Sources were T cells, B-cell-depleted T cells, or PBMCs; the material itself was cDNA or gDNA.

The germline CDR1 and CDR2 sequences are SGHTA and FQGNSA. The CDR3 runs to 15 residues. V was clipped by 5 bases and J by 0 bases, with 11 bases between them. Authors' processing steps: Reference gene primer amplification gave estimated nucleated cell counts. Method: immunoSEQ multiplex PCR; TCRdb's copy keeps in-frame clones and lacks some. V, J and clone size are taken as reported in that table, and D and trimming were inferred from the DNA itself. The sample includes 180,000 or so clones, about 70% of them seen just once. A note on this clone: The same CDR3 also results from other DNA sequences found in this sample.

The gene calls are TRBV7-2 and TRBJ2-1; maybe TRBD1 (6 bases). Sequencing was carried out using peripheral blood. This clonotype originated in a woman aged 45-60 years with active or convalescent COVID-19. The CDR3 loop is CASSPGHPSYNEQFF. The CDR3 nucleotides read TGTGCCAGCAGCCCGGGACACCCCTCCTACAATGAGCAGTTCTTC.